The rows below give T cell receptor beta chains drawn from one sample of a study of regulatory T cells in long-lasting Graves disease. TCRdb called the multiplex PCR reads again in MiXCR, with one record for every CDR3 protein. The table includes some 370,000 distinct CDR3 sequences, 12% detected once. A further study also used this sample, focusing on T cells in Graves' hyperthyroidism and ophthalmopathy.

The material sequenced was peripheral blood mononuclear cells (PBMCs), taken at new diagnosis, from a patient treated with antithyroid drugs. These receptors came from a woman under 30 with Graves disease. Both conserved end residues are part of each CDR3. Fields, in order: D gene, J gene, V gene, clone size, CDR3 protein, CDR3 DNA. The D gene is left open where the match is weak. Clone size appears in some rows only: once, few, many, or a class for an expanded clone.

-	TRBJ2-1	TRBV19	few	CASSPQGSSLYNEQFF	TGTGCCAGTAGTCCCCAGGGGAGCAGCCTCTACAATGAGCAGTTCTTC
-	TRBJ1-1	TRBV19	many	CASSTWTANTEAFF	TGTGCCAGCAGCACTTGGACGGCCAACACTGAAGCTTTCTTT
-	TRBJ1-6	TRBV6-2/TRBV6-3	-	CASSYSSIKGAPGNSPLHF	TGTGCCAGCAGTTACTCGTCTATTAAAGGGGCGCCGGGTAATTCACCCCTCCACTTT
-	TRBJ1-1	TRBV30	many	CALGRTNTEAFF	TGTGCCCTTGGACGGACGAACACTGAAGCTTTCTTT
-	TRBJ1-1	TRBV10-3	many	CAISEGTVSTEAFF	TGTGCCATCAGTGAAGGGACGGTAAGCACTGAAGCTTTCTTT
-	TRBJ2-5	TRBV10-1	many	CASSERHGLQETQYF	TGCGCCAGCAGTGAAAGGCACGGGCTCCAAGAGACCCAGTACTTC
-	TRBJ2-1	TRBV28	many	CASSFAHLDVVEQFF	TGTGCCAGCAGTTTTGCCCACCTGGACGTTGTTGAGCAGTTCTTC
TRBD2	TRBJ2-3	TRBV4-2	few	CASSQDLAGGPFPTDTQYF	TGTGCCAGCAGCCAAGATCTAGCGGGGGGGCCGTTTCCCACAGATACGCAGTATTTT
-	TRBJ2-1	TRBV12-3/TRBV12-4	many	CASSLLRVEQFF	TGTGCCAGCAGTTTACTACGGGTTGAGCAGTTCTTC
TRBD2	TRBJ2-1	TRBV12-3/TRBV12-4	many	CASSLPRTSGRVYNEQFF	TGTGCCAGCAGTTTACCCCGAACTAGCGGGAGGGTCTACAATGAGCAGTTCTTC
TRBD2	TRBJ2-7	TRBV7-2	few	CASSLELSSGREQYF	TGTGCCAGCAGCTTAGAACTCTCTAGCGGGAGGGAGCAGTACTTC
-	TRBJ2-1	TRBV27	many	CASSSTSLPGNEQFF	TGTGCCAGCAGTTCTACTAGCTTACCCGGCAATGAGCAGTTCTTC
TRBD2	TRBJ2-1	TRBV7-9	many	CASSLRSSGGQLSSYNEQFF	TGTGCCAGCAGCCTACGATCTAGCGGGGGGCAACTGAGCTCCTACAATGAGCAGTTCTTC
TRBD1	TRBJ1-5	TRBV2	-	CASSSGTGTFQPQHF	TGTGCCAGCAGTTCCGGGACAGGGACGTTTCAGCCCCAGCATTTT
TRBD1	TRBJ1-2	TRBV18	many	CASSLGTGPAWAYGYTF	TGTGCCAGCTCACTCGGGACAGGGCCGGCCTGGGCCTATGGCTACACCTTC
-	TRBJ2-1	TRBV30	few	CAWRSGNEQFF	TGTGCCTGGAGATCCGGCAATGAGCAGTTCTTC
-	TRBJ2-7	TRBV7-2	many	CASSERTGYYEQYF	TGTGCCAGCAGCGAACGGACGGGCTACTACGAGCAGTACTTC
-	TRBJ1-5	TRBV27	many	CASSPLLGSHQPQHF	TGTGCCAGCAGTCCCTTGTTGGGGAGTCATCAGCCCCAGCATTTT
-	TRBJ1-3	TRBV7-2	many	CASSPATGTAGGNTIYF	TGTGCCAGCAGCCCCGCGACAGGCACGGCAGGCGGAAACACCATATATTTT
-	TRBJ1-1	TRBV6-2/TRBV6-3	many	CASSYVGLRMGTEAFF	TGTGCCAGCAGTTACGTTGGGCTGCGGATGGGGACTGAAGCTTTCTTT
TRBD2	TRBJ2-1	TRBV20-1	-	CSARGLAGGEVFNEQFF	TGCAGTGCGCGGGGACTAGCGGGAGGAGAAGTTTTCAATGAGCAGTTCTTC
-	TRBJ2-1	TRBV18	many	CASSPDRNNEQFF	TGTGCCAGCTCCCCGGACAGAAACAATGAGCAGTTCTTC
TRBD2	TRBJ2-7	TRBV10-1	many	CASSESTSGRFYEQYF	TGCGCCAGCAGTGAGTCGACTAGCGGGAGGTTTTACGAGCAGTACTTC
-	TRBJ2-1	TRBV11-2	many	CASSYPPTQNEQFF	TGTGCCAGCAGCTACCCCCCGACTCAGAATGAGCAGTTCTTC
-	TRBJ2-1	TRBV24-1	many	CATSASGLYNEQFF	TGTGCCACCAGTGCAAGCGGTCTATACAATGAGCAGTTCTTC
-	TRBJ1-1	TRBV9	-	CASSVALYTEAFF	TGTGCCAGCAGCGTAGCTCTGTACACTGAAGCTTTCTTT
-	TRBJ1-1	TRBV28	many	CASRNDRNTEAFF	TGTGCCAGCAGGAATGACAGGAACACTGAAGCTTTCTTT
-	TRBJ2-7	TRBV28	many	CASSLLSYEQYF	TGTGCCAGCAGCCTTCTATCCTACGAGCAGTACTTC
-	TRBJ1-1	TRBV30	many	CAWTLGGTEAFF	TGTGCCTGGACTTTAGGAGGTACTGAAGCTTTCTTT
-	TRBJ2-6	TRBV5-1	once	CASSPSRGTGANVLTF	TGCGCCAGCAGCCCCTCAAGGGGGACTGGGGCCAACGTCCTGACTTTC
-	TRBJ1-1	TRBV12-3/TRBV12-4	many	CASSLLGATNTEAFF	TGTGCCAGCAGCCTACTGGGGGCAACGAACACTGAAGCTTTCTTT
-	TRBJ2-3	TRBV2	-	CASSGRADTQYF	TGTGCCAGCAGTGGACGAGCAGATACGCAGTATTTT
TRBD2	TRBJ2-1	TRBV10-3	many	CAISGGGGLNEQFF	TGTGCCATCAGTGGCGGCGGGGGACTCAATGAGCAGTTCTTC
-	TRBJ1-1	TRBV7-9	many	CASSLLLMNTEAFF	TGTGCCAGCAGCTTACTTCTCATGAACACTGAAGCTTTCTTT
-	TRBJ1-5	TRBV6-5	many	CASSYRFTNNQPQHF	TGTGCCAGCAGTTATCGGTTTACAAACAATCAGCCCCAGCATTTT
-	TRBJ1-2	TRBV6-5	many	CASSSRTIFDYGYTF	TGTGCCAGCAGTTCCAGGACTATTTTCGACTATGGCTACACCTTC
-	TRBJ2-3	TRBV11-2	many	CANRDPDTDTQYF	TGTGCCAACAGGGATCCCGACACAGATACGCAGTATTTT
-	TRBJ2-7	TRBV29-1	few	CSVAGEAGTREQYF	TGCAGCGTTGCCGGGGAAGCAGGGACGAGGGAGCAGTACTTC
-	TRBJ2-5	TRBV2	many	CASSVAAVETQYF	TGTGCCAGCAGTGTAGCAGCGGTGGAGACCCAGTACTTC
-	TRBJ2-3	TRBV28	many	CASSSLGQGPSTDTQYF	TGTGCCAGCAGCTCCCTCGGGCAGGGGCCTAGCACAGATACGCAGTATTTT
-	TRBJ2-3	TRBV20-1	few	CSASMGLPPTDTQYF	TGCAGTGCTAGTATGGGACTCCCGCCCACGGATACGCAGTATTTT
-	TRBJ1-6	TRBV6-2/TRBV6-3	many	CASSYQLHSPLHF	TGTGCCAGCAGTTACCAGCTACATTCACCCCTCCACTTT
-	TRBJ2-1	TRBV14	-	CASSQIFRDEQFF	TGTGCCAGCAGCCAGATCTTCAGGGATGAGCAGTTCTTC
TRBD1	TRBJ1-3	TRBV18	many	CASSYTTGGSGNTIYF	TGTGCCAGCTCATACACTACAGGGGGCTCCGGAAACACCATATATTTT
-	TRBJ1-1	TRBV4-1	few	CASSPSGAPEAFF	TGCGCCAGCAGCCCCAGCGGGGCTCCTGAAGCTTTCTTT
-	TRBJ2-3	TRBV18	-	CASSPRVSGASTDTQYF	TGTGCCAGCTCACCACGAGTGTCGGGAGCTAGCACAGATACGCAGTATTTT
-	TRBJ1-2	TRBV7-8	many	CASSLSYSYGYTF	TGTGCCAGCAGCTTATCTTACAGCTATGGCTACACCTTC
-	TRBJ1-2	TRBV20-1	many	CSAREMDRSYGYTF	TGCAGTGCTAGAGAGATGGACAGATCTTATGGCTACACCTTC
-	TRBJ2-1	TRBV24-1	many	CATSDATGPRGDEQFF	TGTGCCACCAGTGATGCTACCGGGCCTAGGGGCGATGAGCAGTTCTTC
-	TRBJ2-5	TRBV11-2	many	CASSPLGGVSGSQYF	TGTGCCAGCAGTCCTCTTGGCGGGGTCTCGGGGTCCCAGTACTTC
-	TRBJ1-5	TRBV6-1	many	CASSGLGGRNQPQHF	TGTGCCAGCAGTGGACTAGGAGGGAGGAATCAGCCCCAGCATTTT
-	TRBJ2-1	TRBV6-2/TRBV6-3	many	CASSYRPQERRDLNEQFF	TGTGCCAGCAGTTACAGGCCCCAGGAGCGGAGAGACCTCAATGAGCAGTTCTTC
-	TRBJ2-2	TRBV10-1	many	CASSAYGGGELFF	TGCGCCAGCAGTGCCTACGGGGGCGGGGAGCTGTTTTTT
TRBD1	TRBJ1-5	TRBV20-1	-	CSAPDRGRYQPQHF	TGCAGTGCCCCGGACAGGGGGCGTTATCAGCCCCAGCATTTT
TRBD1	TRBJ1-2	TRBV12-3/TRBV12-4	many	CASSPTDRQRGGYTF	TGTGCCAGCAGTCCTACGGACAGGCAGAGGGGTGGCTACACCTTC
-	TRBJ1-5	TRBV20-1	many	CSAGGTDENQPQHF	TGCAGTGCTGGCGGGACCGACGAAAATCAGCCCCAGCATTTT
-	TRBJ2-3	TRBV11-3	many	CASSFGKGLTDTQYF	TGTGCCAGCAGCTTCGGAAAAGGTCTCACAGATACGCAGTATTTT
-	TRBJ1-1	TRBV4-2	many	CASSLSQGNTEAFF	TGTGCCAGCAGCCTATCGCAGGGCAACACTGAAGCTTTCTTT
TRBD1	TRBJ1-1	TRBV15	many	CATSFRGRDTEAFF	TGTGCCACCAGCTTCAGGGGGCGGGACACTGAAGCTTTCTTT
TRBD1	TRBJ1-1	TRBV20-1	many	CSARDPRGPRNTEAFF	TGCAGTGCTAGAGACCCCAGGGGGCCGAGAAACACTGAAGCTTTCTTT